The 14 T cell receptor beta chains below were found in one sample sequenced in a study of T cells in Graves' hyperthyroidism and ophthalmopathy. Amplification yielded TCR beta CDR3 regions, with RNA transcripts as the source. When the TCR CDR3 underwent first-round RT-PCR, the HTBI primer set was used. Via MiXCR, TCRdb re-called the multiplex PCR reads, giving one row per CDR3 protein. The table lists approximately 500,000 distinct CDR3 sequences, about 43% of them singletons. Sample: peripheral blood or thyroid tissue (not recorded which). These receptor sequences come from a woman between 18 and 30 years old with Graves' hyperthyroidism.

This clonotype was seen ten or more times. The rearrangement uses TRBV5-1 and TRBJ1-1; possible D gene TRBD1, 5 bases. The CDR3 has 18 amino acids. Trimming left V 3 bases short and J 0 bases short, with 21 bases between. Per the germline V gene, CDR1 is SGHRS and CDR2 is YFSETQ. CDR3 in amino acids: CASSYIPGGANLNTEAFF. The CDR3 nucleotides are TGCGCCAGCAGCTACATCCCTGGAGGGGCCAATTTGAACACTGAAGCTTTCTTT.

This clonotype was seen ten or more times. The chain is built from TRBV12-3 or TRBV12-4 and TRBJ2-2; 8 nucleotides agree with TRBD2. Losses at the gene ends were 3 bases for V and 1 base for J; bases not matched to a gene: 1. The CDR3 extends over 15 amino acids. The CDR3, as DNA: TGTGCCAGCAGTTTCCTAGCGGGGAACACCGGGGAGCTGTTTTTT. Its translation is CASSFLAGNTGELFF.

This clonotype was detected ten times or more. The V gene is TRBV25-1, the J gene TRBJ1-1; D gene unclear. The V end was cut by 5 bases, the J end by 3 bases, with 7 bases between. CDR1 and CDR2 from the germline V gene are MGHDK and SYGVNS. The CDR3 contains 12 residues. The CDR3 here is CASSNVYTEAFF. The CDR3 DNA is TGTGCCAGCAGTAACGTCTACACTGAAGCTTTCTTT.

The gene calls are TRBV7-3 and TRBJ2-7; a weak D match, TRBD2 (6 bases). The better agreement between TRBJ2-1 and the DNA end casts doubt on the J call. There are 14 residues in the CDR3. CDR1 and CDR2 (germline): SGHTA, FQGTGA. The CDR3 protein is CASSSLGGRGEQFF. CDR3 nucleotide sequence: TGTGCCAGCAGCTCCCTAGGAGGGAGAGGTGAGCAGTTCTTC.

This clonotype was recorded at least ten times. The rearrangement links TRBV7-3 to TRBJ2-1, with 7 nucleotides matching TRBD2. J gave up 5 bases and V 1 base, and 14 bases lay outside the gene matches. The CDR3 is 18 amino acids. Germline values: CDR1 SGHTA, CDR2 FQGTGA. In DNA, the CDR3 is TGTGCCAGCAGCTTAAGGTATGGGGCGGGAGTTGTCGACAATGAGCAGTTCTTC. Amino acid sequence: CASSLRYGAGVVDNEQFF.

J is TRBJ2-2 and V is TRBV7-2; 8 bases agree with TRBD2. The CDR3 is made up of 17 amino acids. The ends lost 1 base at V and 7 bases at J; junction bases unmatched: 11. Germline-derived CDR1 and CDR2 are SGHTA and FQGNSA. The CDR3 loop is CASSLGRKGGTSGELFF. The CDR3 bases are TGTGCCAGCAGCTTAGGAAGGAAGGGCGGGACTAGCGGGGAGCTGTTTTTT.

This clonotype came up many times. The CDR3, as DNA: TGTGCCAGCAGCCCCGCGGACAGGGCTAACTATGGCTACACCTTC. Its translation: CASSPADRANYGYTF. The chain carries TRBV5-6 and TRBJ1-2, with 8 bases identical to TRBD1. Germline CDR1 reads SGHDT; CDR2 reads YYEEEE. Trimming at V came to 4 bases and at J to 0 bases, leaving 5 bases not matched to a gene. The CDR3 has 15 amino acids.

This clonotype was seen ten or more times. CDR3 loop: CASTPDRGIYGYTF. The CDR3 bases are TGTGCCAGTACCCCGGACAGGGGAATCTATGGCTACACCTTC. The rearrangement links TRBV19 to TRBJ1-2, with TRBD1 matching 9 bases. V trimming: 7 bases; J trimming: 4 bases; junction bases outside the gene matches: 7. Germline V gene data show CDR1 as LNHDA and CDR2 as SQIVND (reference sequence). The CDR3 has 14 residues.

This clonotype was detected many times. The chain joins TRBV29-1 to TRBJ1-1, with D unclear. Germline loops: CDR1 SQVTM, CDR2 ANQGSEA. This CDR3 spans 13 amino acids. V gave up 4 bases and J gave up 0 bases, with 9 bases separating them. The CDR3 here is CSVAQTLNTEAFF. Here the CDR3 DNA reads TGCAGCGTTGCGCAGACGTTGAACACTGAAGCTTTCTTT. The whole variable domain, filled in from reference TRBV29-1 and TRBJ1-1, reads SAVISQKPSRDICQRGTSLTIQCQVDSQVTMMFWYRQQPGQSLTLIATANQGSEATYESGFVIDKFPISRPNLTFSTLTVSNMSPEDSSIYLCSVAQTLNTEAFFGQGTRLTVV.

The chain combines TRBV29-1 with TRBJ1-2; 7 nucleotides align to TRBD1. This CDR3 comprises 12 residues. V dropped 6 bases and J dropped 3; count of bases not matched to a gene: 4. From germline, CDR1 is SQVTM and CDR2 ANQGSEA. CDR3 sequence (DNA): TGCAGCGTGTCCGGGACAGACTATGGCTACACCTTC. Protein product: CSVSGTDYGYTF. Using reference TRBV29-1 and TRBJ1-2 for the parts outside the CDR3, the full variable domain is SAVISQKPSRDICQRGTSLTIQCQVDSQVTMMFWYRQQPGQSLTLIATANQGSEATYESGFVIDKFPISRPNLTFSTLTVSNMSPEDSSIYLCSVSGTDYGYTFGSGTRLTVV.

This clonotype came up many times. This chain uses TRBV6-5 with TRBJ1-2; D is uncertain. CDR1 and CDR2 from the germline V gene are MNHEY and SVGAGI. V lost 5 bases to trimming and J lost 5 bases, with 15 bases between them. The CDR3 loop spans 14 amino acids. The CDR3 DNA sequence: TGTGCCAGCAGTACCCCGTCCTTGGGTTATGGCTACACCTTC. It specifies CASSTPSLGYGYTF.

This clonotype appeared many times. The rearrangement joins TRBV7-9 to TRBJ2-5; TRBD1 matches 8 bases. The CDR3 has 14 amino acids. Trimming at V came to 4 bases and at J to 5 bases, leaving 6 bases not matched to a gene. Germline V lookup: CDR1 SEHNR, CDR2 FQNEAQ (reference sequence). CDR3 nucleotide sequence: TGTGCCAGCAGCTCCGGGACAGGTTGGGAGACCCAGTACTTC. Protein: CASSSGTGWETQYF.

There are many counts of this clonotype. The chain recombines TRBV10-3 with TRBJ2-7, with TRBD1 identical over 9 bases. This CDR3 contains 15 residues. The V and J ends lost 10 bases and 4 bases, in that order; junction bases with no gene match: 14. Germline lookup yields CDR1 ENHRY and CDR2 SYGVKD. CDR3 residues: CATWATGTGNYEQYF. The CDR3 DNA sequence: TGTGCCACCTGGGCTACCGGGACAGGGAATTACGAGCAGTACTTC.

The rearrangement links TRBV24-1 to TRBJ2-3; the D is unclear. The CDR3 has 11 amino acids. Trimming cost V 3 bases and J 8 bases, with 5 bases left between them. Germline V gives CDR1 KGHDR, CDR2 SFDVKD. In DNA form, the CDR3 reads TGTGCCACCAGTGATAGGACTACGCAGTATTTT. This gives the protein CATSDRTTQYF.